This entry concerns a single T cell receptor beta chain. Its cognate antigen is unknown. The record originates from a study of T cell responses to AZD1222 COVID-19 vaccine. Broader study findings: Two doses of AZD1222 preceded a rise in Spike-specific TCR breadth and depth. The study found vaccine-associated CD4 TCRs spanning spike, dominant at 160-218 and 743-854. AZD1222 recipients seropositive at baseline numbered only six or seven.

Sequenced by immunoSEQ multiplex PCR; TCRdb stores in-frame clones only, minus some. The sample contains about 59,000 clones, roughly 89% of which appear only once. Deletions cut 5 bases from V and 0 bases from J, with 15 bases between. In germline, CDR1 is SGHDT, CDR2 YYEEEE. The CDR3 has 16 residues. The receptor was derived from an adult in good health. The starting material was peripheral blood, obtained on day 0 of AZD1222 vaccination. This chain uses TRBV5-6 with TRBJ2-4; unclear D gene. The CDR3 sequence: CASSLSRPIAKNIQYF. For the CDR3, the DNA is TGTGCCAGCAGTTTGTCCCGGCCCATAGCCAAAAACATTCAGTACTTC.